Listed below are T cell receptor beta chains from one sample, sequenced in a study of CD8 T cells in ankylosing spondylitis. TCRdb recomputed calls from the 5' RACE reads with MiXCR, one row per CDR3 protein. The table includes about 480,000 distinct CDR3 sequences, under 20% detected once. The specimen sequenced was blood, either unsorted or a sorted T cell fraction (not recorded which). Receptor source: a male donor with ankylosing spondylitis. The CDR3 runs from the conserved cysteine through the conserved F or W. Each record gives: clone size, V gene, D gene, CDR3 length, J gene, CDR3 DNA, CDR3 protein. D genes are given only for firm matches. The size of a clone is reported for some rows only, either as once, few or many, or as a class for expanded clones.

clone_size: few
v_call: TRBV6-1
d_call: .
cdr3_length: 14
j_call: TRBJ1-2
cdr3_nt: TGTGCCAGCAGTGAAGTCCCCCGGGGCTATGGCTACACCTTC
cdr3_aa: CASSEVPRGYGYTF

clone_size: few
v_call: TRBV7-3
d_call: TRBD1
cdr3_length: 16
j_call: TRBJ1-6
cdr3_nt: TGTGCCAGCAGCTTAAGTGGGACAGGGCCTAATTCACCCCTCCACTTT
cdr3_aa: CASSLSGTGPNSPLHF

clone_size: few
v_call: TRBV10-2
d_call: .
cdr3_length: 10
j_call: TRBJ2-1
cdr3_nt: TGCGCCAGCAGTGGTGTTGAGCAGTTCTTC
cdr3_aa: CASSGVEQFF

clone_size: many
v_call: TRBV24-1
d_call: .
cdr3_length: 12
j_call: TRBJ2-1
cdr3_nt: TGTGCCACGGCTCAATCCTACAATGAGCAGTTCTTC
cdr3_aa: CATAQSYNEQFF

clone_size: few
v_call: TRBV20-1
d_call: TRBD1
cdr3_length: 15
j_call: TRBJ1-1
cdr3_nt: TGCAGTGCTAGAGTGGGGACAGGGGGCTCCTCTGAAGCTTTCTTT
cdr3_aa: CSARVGTGGSSEAFF

clone_size: few
v_call: TRBV24-1
d_call: .
cdr3_length: 16
j_call: TRBJ2-3
cdr3_nt: TGTGCCACCAGTGGAGGAGGGGGCCTCAACACAGATACGCAGTATTTT
cdr3_aa: CATSGGGGLNTDTQYF

clone_size: many
v_call: TRBV12-3/TRBV12-4
d_call: .
cdr3_length: 11
j_call: TRBJ2-5
cdr3_nt: TGTGCCAGCAGTTTGAGAGAGACCCAGTACTTC
cdr3_aa: CASSLRETQYF

clone_size: .
v_call: TRBV5-1
d_call: TRBD1
cdr3_length: 15
j_call: TRBJ1-2
cdr3_nt: TGCGCCAGCAGCTTGGGGGACAGCCGAATTAATGGCTACACCTTC
cdr3_aa: CASSLGDSRINGYTF

clone_size: .
v_call: TRBV3-1
d_call: .
cdr3_length: 17
j_call: TRBJ1-1
cdr3_nt: TGTGCCAGCAGCCAACTGGGGTGGGGGACCATGAACACTGAAGCTTTCTTT
cdr3_aa: CASSQLGWGTMNTEAFF

clone_size: .
v_call: TRBV29-1
d_call: .
cdr3_length: 13
j_call: TRBJ2-3
cdr3_nt: TGCAGCGTTGAGTTGGTGAACACAGATACGCAGTATTTT
cdr3_aa: CSVELVNTDTQYF

clone_size: .
v_call: TRBV4-2
d_call: .
cdr3_length: 14
j_call: TRBJ1-2
cdr3_nt: TGTGCCAGCAGCCGAGCGACAGCTAACTATGGCTACACCTTC
cdr3_aa: CASSRATANYGYTF

clone_size: many
v_call: TRBV20-1
d_call: .
cdr3_length: 13
j_call: TRBJ2-1
cdr3_nt: TGCAGTACACCCGGGACCGCCTACAATGAGCAGTTCTTC
cdr3_aa: CSTPGTAYNEQFF

clone_size: few
v_call: TRBV6-5
d_call: .
cdr3_length: 15
j_call: TRBJ1-2
cdr3_nt: TGTGCCAGCAGTTCCACGGGGGGGGATAACTATGGCTACACCTTC
cdr3_aa: CASSSTGGDNYGYTF

clone_size: few
v_call: TRBV12-3/TRBV12-4
d_call: .
cdr3_length: 13
j_call: TRBJ2-1
cdr3_nt: TGTGCCAGCAGTTTTCGCATGGACAATGAGCAGTTCTTC
cdr3_aa: CASSFRMDNEQFF

clone_size: few
v_call: TRBV6-4
d_call: .
cdr3_length: 17
j_call: TRBJ1-5
cdr3_nt: TGTGCCAGCAGTGACTCGACAGGCAGGGCGATCAATCAGCCCCAGCATTTT
cdr3_aa: CASSDSTGRAINQPQHF

clone_size: .
v_call: TRBV7-6
d_call: .
cdr3_length: 17
j_call: TRBJ1-3
cdr3_nt: TGTGCCAGCAGCTTAGTCGGCAAACGAACCTCTGGAAACACCATATATTTT
cdr3_aa: CASSLVGKRTSGNTIYF

clone_size: .
v_call: TRBV12-3/TRBV12-4
d_call: TRBD1
cdr3_length: 14
j_call: TRBJ2-7
cdr3_nt: TGTGCCAGCAGTTCTAGGGGGGACAGGACAGGGCAGTACTTC
cdr3_aa: CASSSRGDRTGQYF

clone_size: few
v_call: TRBV7-2
d_call: TRBD1
cdr3_length: 12
j_call: TRBJ2-3
cdr3_nt: TGTGCCAGCAGCCAAAGACAGGGGCTGCAATATTTT
cdr3_aa: CASSQRQGLQYF

clone_size: .
v_call: TRBV20-1
d_call: .
cdr3_length: 12
j_call: TRBJ2-2
cdr3_nt: TGCAGTGCTAGACAGGGTAACGGGGAGCTGTTTTTT
cdr3_aa: CSARQGNGELFF

clone_size: many
v_call: TRBV5-1
d_call: .
cdr3_length: 13
j_call: TRBJ1-1
cdr3_nt: TGCGCCAGCAGCTCCCGGGGAAGGACTGAAGCTTTCTTT
cdr3_aa: CASSSRGRTEAFF

clone_size: few
v_call: TRBV20-1
d_call: .
cdr3_length: 15
j_call: TRBJ2-1
cdr3_nt: TGCAGTGCCCTCACCACTAGCTCGGCTTACAATGAGCAGTTCTTC
cdr3_aa: CSALTTSSAYNEQFF

clone_size: .
v_call: TRBV29-1
d_call: .
cdr3_length: 14
j_call: TRBJ1-4
cdr3_nt: TGCAGCGCCGTGGGGGAAGATAATAATGAAAAACTGTTTTTT
cdr3_aa: CSAVGEDNNEKLFF

clone_size: .
v_call: TRBV27
d_call: .
cdr3_length: 15
j_call: TRBJ1-1
cdr3_nt: TGTGCCAGCAGCAACCGACCGGGGGGGGGTGGTGAAGCTTTCTTT
cdr3_aa: CASSNRPGGGGEAFF

clone_size: few
v_call: TRBV29-1
d_call: .
cdr3_length: 13
j_call: TRBJ1-2
cdr3_nt: TGCAGCGTCGGCGCTGATCGGGCGGATGGCTACACCTTC
cdr3_aa: CSVGADRADGYTF